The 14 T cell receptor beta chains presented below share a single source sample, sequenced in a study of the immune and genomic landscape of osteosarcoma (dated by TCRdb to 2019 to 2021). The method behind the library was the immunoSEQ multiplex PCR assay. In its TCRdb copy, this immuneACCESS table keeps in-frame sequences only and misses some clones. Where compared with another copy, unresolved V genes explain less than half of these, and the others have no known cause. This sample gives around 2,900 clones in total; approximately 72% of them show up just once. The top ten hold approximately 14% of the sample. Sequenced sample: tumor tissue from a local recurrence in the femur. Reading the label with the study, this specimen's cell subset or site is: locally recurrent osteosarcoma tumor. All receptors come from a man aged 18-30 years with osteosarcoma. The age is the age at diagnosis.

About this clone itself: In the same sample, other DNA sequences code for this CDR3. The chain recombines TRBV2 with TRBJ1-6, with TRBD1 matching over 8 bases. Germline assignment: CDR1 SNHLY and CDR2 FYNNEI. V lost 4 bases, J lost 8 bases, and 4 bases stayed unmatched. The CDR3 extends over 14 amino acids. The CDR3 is CASSADRGYSPLHF. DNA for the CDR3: TGTGCCAGCAGTGCAGACAGGGGATATTCACCCCTCCACTTT.

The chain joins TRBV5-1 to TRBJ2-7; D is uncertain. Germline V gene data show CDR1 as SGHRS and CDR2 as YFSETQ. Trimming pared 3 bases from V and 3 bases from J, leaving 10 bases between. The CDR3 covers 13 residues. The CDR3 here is CASSSQGNYEQYF. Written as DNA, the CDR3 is TGCGCCAGCAGCTCACAAGGGAACTACGAGCAGTACTTC.

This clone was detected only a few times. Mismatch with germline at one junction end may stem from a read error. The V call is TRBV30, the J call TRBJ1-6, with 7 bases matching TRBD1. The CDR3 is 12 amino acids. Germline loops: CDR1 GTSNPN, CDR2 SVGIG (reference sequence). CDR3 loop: CAWAPPGQNIIF. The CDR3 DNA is TGTGCCTGGGCCCCTCCGGGACAGAACATTATATTT. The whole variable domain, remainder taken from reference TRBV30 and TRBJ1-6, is SQTIHQWPATLVQPVGSPLSLECTVEGTSNPNLYWYRQAAGRGLQLLFYSVGIGQISSEVPQNLSASRPQDRQFILSSKKLLLSDSGFYLCAWAPPGQNIIFGNGTRLTVT.

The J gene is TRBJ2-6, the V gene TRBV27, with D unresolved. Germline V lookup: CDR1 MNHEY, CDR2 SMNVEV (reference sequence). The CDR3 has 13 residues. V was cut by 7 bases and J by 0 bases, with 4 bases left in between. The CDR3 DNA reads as TGTGCCAGCAAGAGCTCTGGGGCCAACGTCCTGACTTTC. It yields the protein CASKSSGANVLTF.

The CDR3 nucleotides read TGTGCCAGCTCAAAAACACAGGGGGCGAGCAATCAGCCCCAGCATTTT. Its translation: CASSKTQGASNQPQHF. The chain carries TRBV18 and TRBJ1-5, with 9 bases identical to TRBD1. The V and J ends lost 5 bases and 1 base, in that order; junction bases with no gene match: 6. The CDR3 totals 16 residues. In germline, CDR1 is KGHSH, CDR2 LQKENI. The full variable domain, rest sourced from reference TRBV18 and TRBJ1-5, is NAGVMQNPRHLVRRRGQEARLRCSPMKGHSHVYWYRQLPEEGLKFMVYLQKENIIDESGMPKERFSAEFPKEGPSILRIQQVVRGDSAAYFCASSKTQGASNQPQHFGDGTRLSIL.

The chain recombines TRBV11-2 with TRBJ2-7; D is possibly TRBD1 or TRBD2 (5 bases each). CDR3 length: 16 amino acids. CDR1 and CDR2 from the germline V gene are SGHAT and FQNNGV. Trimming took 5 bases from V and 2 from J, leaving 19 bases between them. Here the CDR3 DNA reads TGTGCCAGCAGCCCAGGGAGCCCTCTGGGAACCTACGAGCAGTACTTC. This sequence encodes CASSPGSPLGTYEQYF.

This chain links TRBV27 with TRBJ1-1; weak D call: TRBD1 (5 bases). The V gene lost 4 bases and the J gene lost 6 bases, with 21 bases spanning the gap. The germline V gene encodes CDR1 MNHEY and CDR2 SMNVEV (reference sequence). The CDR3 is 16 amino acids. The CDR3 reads CASSSLLTRGIPEAFF. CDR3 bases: TGTGCCAGCAGTTCTTTGCTTACCCGGGGGATCCCTGAAGCTTTCTTT.

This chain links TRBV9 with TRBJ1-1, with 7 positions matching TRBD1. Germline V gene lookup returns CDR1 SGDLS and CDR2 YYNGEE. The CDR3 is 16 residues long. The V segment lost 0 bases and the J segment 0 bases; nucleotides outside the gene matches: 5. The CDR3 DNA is TGTGCCAGCAGCGTAGGACCAGGGGGGGTGAACACTGAAGCTTTCTTT. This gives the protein CASSVGPGGVNTEAFF.

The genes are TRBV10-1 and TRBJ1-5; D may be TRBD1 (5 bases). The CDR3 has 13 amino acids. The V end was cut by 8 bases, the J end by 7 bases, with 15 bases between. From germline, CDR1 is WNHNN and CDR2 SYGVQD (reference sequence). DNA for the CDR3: TGCGCCAGCTCTTCCGGGGGGGAACAGCCCCAGCATTTT. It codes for CASSSGGEQPQHF.

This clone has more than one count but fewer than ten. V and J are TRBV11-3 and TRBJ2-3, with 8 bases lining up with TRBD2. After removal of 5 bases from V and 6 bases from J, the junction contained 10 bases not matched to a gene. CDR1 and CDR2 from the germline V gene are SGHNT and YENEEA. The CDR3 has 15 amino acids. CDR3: CASSERAGASDTQYF. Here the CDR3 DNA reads TGTGCCAGCAGCGAACGAGCGGGGGCCTCCGATACGCAGTATTTT.

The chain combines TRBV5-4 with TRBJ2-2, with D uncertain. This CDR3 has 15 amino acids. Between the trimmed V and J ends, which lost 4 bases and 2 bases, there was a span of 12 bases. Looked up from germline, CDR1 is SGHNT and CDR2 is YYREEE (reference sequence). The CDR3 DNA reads TGTGCCAGCAGCAAGGACGGGTTTAACACCGGGGAGCTGTTTTTT. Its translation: CASSKDGFNTGELFF.

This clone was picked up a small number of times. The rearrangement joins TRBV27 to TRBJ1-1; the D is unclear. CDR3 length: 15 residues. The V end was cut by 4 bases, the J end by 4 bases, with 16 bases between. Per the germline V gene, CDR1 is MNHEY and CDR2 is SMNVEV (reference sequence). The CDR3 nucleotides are TGTGCCAGCAGTTCCCGTACAGCCCGAGGCACTGAAGCTTTCTTT. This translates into CASSSRTARGTEAFF.

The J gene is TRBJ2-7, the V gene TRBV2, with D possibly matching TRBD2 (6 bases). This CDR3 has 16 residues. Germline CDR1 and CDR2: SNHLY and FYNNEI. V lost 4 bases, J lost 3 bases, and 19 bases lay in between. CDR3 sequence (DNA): TGTGCCAGCAGTGGGCTTTTGGCGGGGCTGAACTACGAGCAGTACTTC. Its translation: CASSGLLAGLNYEQYF.

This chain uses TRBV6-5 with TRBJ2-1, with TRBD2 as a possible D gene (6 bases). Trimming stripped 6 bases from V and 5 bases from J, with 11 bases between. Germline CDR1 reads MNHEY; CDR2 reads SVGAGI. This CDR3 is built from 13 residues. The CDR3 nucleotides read TGTGCCAGCAGGGGGGACTTCCACAATGAGCAGTTCTTC. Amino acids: CASRGDFHNEQFF.